A selection of T cell receptor beta chains follows, all from one sample in a study of regulatory T cells in long-lasting Graves disease. One entry per CDR3 protein results from TCRdb running MiXCR on the multiplex PCR reads. The sample has about 470,000 distinct CDR3 sequences; about a fifth are singletons. This specimen consisted of peripheral blood mononuclear cells (PBMCs), obtained when the disease was refractory, from a patient treated with antithyroid drugs. The receptors originated from a female donor with Graves disease. Each CDR3 is given with its conserved first and last residue. Each record gives: clone size, J gene, V gene, D gene, CDR3 DNA, CDR3 protein. D genes are given only for firm matches. A row's size may be missing; if present it is once, few, many or a size class.

size: few; J: TRBJ2-5; V: TRBV20-1; D: .; DNA: TGCAGTGCTAGTCACATCCCCATATCGATTGGAGAGACCCAGTACTTC; CDR3: CSASHIPISIGETQYF
size: .; J: TRBJ2-1; V: TRBV15; D: .; DNA: TGTGCCACCAGCAGAGAATTCGGCGGAAGCTCCTACAATGAGCAGTTCTTC; CDR3: CATSREFGGSSYNEQFF
size: many; J: TRBJ2-5; V: TRBV6-5; D: TRBD2; DNA: TGTGCCAGCAGTTACGAGCGGGAGAAGACCCAGTACTTC; CDR3: CASSYEREKTQYF
size: .; J: TRBJ2-3; V: TRBV30; D: TRBD1; DNA: TGTGCCTGGACCACAGGGGGACATACGCAGTATTTT; CDR3: CAWTTGGHTQYF
size: .; J: TRBJ1-1; V: TRBV14; D: .; DNA: TGTGCCAGCAGCCAAGGGGGGATCACGGACACTGAAGCTTTCTTT; CDR3: CASSQGGITDTEAFF
size: .; J: TRBJ2-7; V: TRBV30; D: TRBD2; DNA: TGTGCTTGGAGCCTAGCGGGAGGGCCTGACGAGCAGTACTTC; CDR3: CAWSLAGGPDEQYF
size: few; J: TRBJ1-3; V: TRBV9; D: .; DNA: TGTGCCAGCAGCGTAGACCCAGGCCGCTCTGGAAACACCATATATTTT; CDR3: CASSVDPGRSGNTIYF
size: .; J: TRBJ2-1; V: TRBV11-3; D: TRBD1; DNA: TGTGCCAGCAGCTTTGACAGGGGTTTAGAGCAGTTCTTC; CDR3: CASSFDRGLEQFF
size: .; J: TRBJ2-3; V: TRBV7-9; D: .; DNA: TGTGCCAGCAGCTTAGCGTTGACAGATACGCAGTATTTT; CDR3: CASSLALTDTQYF
size: .; J: TRBJ2-2; V: TRBV20-1; D: .; DNA: TGCAGTGGAGGGCGAACGAACACCGGGGAGCTGTTTTTT; CDR3: CSGGRTNTGELFF
size: .; J: TRBJ1-5; V: TRBV25-1; D: TRBD1; DNA: TGTGCCAGCAGTGAACAGGGGGCGCATCAGCCCCAGCATTTT; CDR3: CASSEQGAHQPQHF
size: many; J: TRBJ2-7; V: TRBV7-9; D: TRBD2; DNA: TGTGCCAGCAGCCATGGCCTAGCGGGAGGGTACGAGCAGTACTTC; CDR3: CASSHGLAGGYEQYF
size: .; J: TRBJ2-3; V: TRBV12-3/TRBV12-4; D: TRBD2; DNA: TGTGCCAGCAGTTTACGACTAGCGGGGAGCGCAGATACGCAGTATTTT; CDR3: CASSLRLAGSADTQYF
size: few; J: TRBJ2-7; V: TRBV4-1; D: TRBD2; DNA: TGCGCCAGCAGCCAGTCTACCGGGACTAGCGGGACCTACGAGCAGTACTTC; CDR3: CASSQSTGTSGTYEQYF
size: .; J: TRBJ1-2; V: TRBV5-5; D: TRBD1; DNA: TGTGCCAGCAGCTTGGTCGGGACAGGGGCCGTCGGGGGCTACACCTTC; CDR3: CASSLVGTGAVGGYTF
size: many; J: TRBJ2-7; V: TRBV11-2; D: TRBD2; DNA: TGTGCCAGCAGCTTAGGTCCGGGACTAGCGTTTAACGAGCAGTACTTC; CDR3: CASSLGPGLAFNEQYF
size: .; J: TRBJ2-1; V: TRBV25-1; D: .; DNA: TGTGCCAGCAGTTACTGGGGCTACAATGAGCAGTTCTTC; CDR3: CASSYWGYNEQFF
size: many; J: TRBJ2-7; V: TRBV7-6; D: TRBD2; DNA: TGTGCCAGCAGCTTCCTAGCGGGAGGGCCACACGAGCAGTACTTC; CDR3: CASSFLAGGPHEQYF
size: many; J: TRBJ2-7; V: TRBV7-9; D: .; DNA: TGTGCCAGCAGCTTAGTGGAGCTGTCCTACGAGCAGTACTTC; CDR3: CASSLVELSYEQYF
size: many; J: TRBJ2-7; V: TRBV4-1; D: TRBD1; DNA: TGCGCCAGCAGCCGTGGACAGGGGGATGAGCAGTACTTC; CDR3: CASSRGQGDEQYF
size: many; J: TRBJ1-1; V: TRBV2; D: .; DNA: TGTGCCAGCAGTGCGGGCAGGGGAAGCACTGAAGCTTTCTTT; CDR3: CASSAGRGSTEAFF
size: .; J: TRBJ2-1; V: TRBV20-1; D: TRBD2; DNA: TGCAGTGCTAGAGACACTAGCGGGAGTCTGCCTGAGCAGTTCTTC; CDR3: CSARDTSGSLPEQFF
size: many; J: TRBJ1-5; V: TRBV3-1; D: .; DNA: TGTGCCAGCAGCCAAGGGGACCCCGCCAGGAGTCAGCCCCAGCATTTT; CDR3: CASSQGDPARSQPQHF
size: many; J: TRBJ2-7; V: TRBV27; D: TRBD2; DNA: TGTGCCAGCAGTTTACTCACTTGGGGAGGGCCGGTTGTCGAGCAGTACTTC; CDR3: CASSLLTWGGPVVEQYF
size: .; J: TRBJ2-1; V: TRBV28; D: TRBD2; DNA: TGTGCCAGCAGTTTACGGACCTCGACTAGCGGGAGGGCCTTCTACAATGAGCAGTTCTTC; CDR3: CASSLRTSTSGRAFYNEQFF
size: few; J: TRBJ1-5; V: TRBV6-1; D: TRBD1; DNA: TGTGCCAGCACTCAATTAAGGACAGGGGGCGATCAGCCCCAGCATTTT; CDR3: CASTQLRTGGDQPQHF
size: few; J: TRBJ1-4; V: TRBV11-2; D: TRBD1; DNA: TGTGCCAGCAGCTTAGATCCGGGACAGACTAATGAAAAACTGTTTTTT; CDR3: CASSLDPGQTNEKLFF
size: many; J: TRBJ1-5; V: TRBV6-1; D: .; DNA: TGTGCCAGCAGTACCGGGGCTTATAGCAATCAGCCCCAGCATTTT; CDR3: CASSTGAYSNQPQHF
size: few; J: TRBJ2-7; V: TRBV27; D: .; DNA: TGTGCCAGCAGTTTATCGAGTAGATCCGAGCAGTACTTC; CDR3: CASSLSSRSEQYF
size: many; J: TRBJ2-7; V: TRBV28; D: TRBD1; DNA: TGTGCCAGCAGTGCCTCCTCCGGGACAGGTTATTCCTACGAGCAGTACTTC; CDR3: CASSASSGTGYSYEQYF
size: .; J: TRBJ2-2; V: TRBV5-4; D: TRBD2; DNA: TGTGCCAGCAGCTTGGAAGGACTAGCGTCGACGAAGAACACCGGGGAGCTGTTTTTT; CDR3: CASSLEGLASTKNTGELFF